One and the same sample provided the 15 T cell receptor beta chains below, sequenced in a study of identical twins' blood T cells. TCRdb reanalysed the 5' RACE reads using MiXCR and keeps one entry per CDR3 protein. This sample has a few hundred thousand distinct CDR3 sequences, with about 28% found just once. What was sequenced was PBMCs. These TCRs come from a woman aged 18 to 49 in good health.

Points on this clonotype: The CDR3 end shows no conserved phenylalanine or tryptophan, and so a read error is likely. The gene calls are TRBV5-6 and TRBJ1-1; D gene unclear. Germline-derived CDR1 and CDR2 are SGHDT and YYEEEE. The CDR3 is made up of 11 amino acids. V gave up 0 bases and J gave up 7 bases, with 4 bases separating them. The CDR3 region is CASSLEGEAFS. In DNA, the CDR3 is TGTGCCAGCAGCTTGGAAGGTGAAGCTTTCTCT.

The chain uses TRBV7-9 and TRBJ2-1; D uncertain. Germline assignment: CDR1 SEHNR and CDR2 FQNEAQ (reference sequence). The CDR3 length is 14 residues. Between the trimmed V and J ends, which lost 3 bases and 5 bases, there was a span of 11 bases. The CDR3 sequence: CASSLSQPDNEQFF. CDR3 nucleotide sequence: TGTGCCAGCAGCTTGTCCCAGCCAGACAATGAGCAGTTCTTC.

This clonotype was counted a few times. The gene calls are TRBV19 and TRBJ1-1; 9 nucleotides line up with TRBD1. Germline-derived CDR1 and CDR2 are LNHDA and SQIVND (reference sequence). Trimming removed 10 bases from V and 9 bases from J; junction bases left unmatched: 9. The CDR3 is made up of 12 amino acids. The DNA for the CDR3 is TGTGCCACACAAAAAAACAGGGGGCAAGCTTTCTTT. Translating gives CATQKNRGQAFF.

The chain is built from TRBV19 and TRBJ1-3; weak D call: TRBD1 (5 bases). Trimming pared 7 bases from V and 4 bases from J, leaving 14 bases between. The CDR3 is 14 residues long. In germline, CDR1 is LNHDA, CDR2 SQIVND (reference sequence). CDR3 DNA: TGTGCCAGTAACAACCGGGACGAAGGAAACACCATATATTTT. Amino acid sequence: CASNNRDEGNTIYF.

The chain is built from TRBV7-2 and TRBJ1-2; 9 positions agree with TRBD1. CDR3 length equals 13 residues. CDR1 and CDR2 from the germline V gene are SGHTA and FQGNSA. The V gene end was trimmed by 5 bases and the J gene end by 8 bases; junction bases not matched to a gene: 6. The CDR3 DNA is TGTGCCAGCAGCCCTGGACAGGGGAACGGCTACACCTTC. Protein: CASSPGQGNGYTF.

The chain combines TRBV4-3 with TRBJ2-6, with unresolved D. Trimming cost V 5 bases and J 1 base, with 12 bases left between them. The CDR3 has 16 amino acids. Germline lookup yields CDR1 LGHNA and CDR2 YSLEER. The CDR3 sequence: CASSITVESGANVLTF. The CDR3 bases are TGCGCCAGCAGCATAACAGTGGAATCTGGGGCCAACGTCCTGACTTTC.

The genes are TRBV6-2 or TRBV6-3 and TRBJ1-1, with 7 bases matching TRBD1. V lost 5 bases and J lost 11; bases outside the gene matches: 11. CDR3 length: 13 amino acids. Germline loops: CDR1 MNHEY, CDR2 SVGEGT. The CDR3: CASSGLRGQDAFF. The CDR3 coding sequence is TGTGCCAGCAGTGGCCTAAGGGGGCAAGACGCTTTCTTT.

The rearrangement links TRBV10-1 to TRBJ2-3; D remains ambiguous. Germline CDR1 and CDR2: WNHNN and SYGVQD (reference sequence). Trimming stripped 1 base from V and 2 bases from J, with 7 bases between. The CDR3 sequence is 14 residues long. The CDR3 spells CASSEWGFTDTQYF. CDR3 coding DNA: TGCGCCAGCAGTGAGTGGGGTTTCACAGATACGCAGTATTTT.

This clonotype was counted between two and nine times. CDR3 in DNA: TGTGCCAGCAGCTTAAATGGGGAGAGAAAACTGTTTTTT. Protein: CASSLNGERKLFF. The chain recombines TRBV13 with TRBJ1-4, with D unclear. This CDR3 comprises 13 residues. Trimming left V 2 bases short and J 10 bases short, with 11 bases between. Germline CDR1 reads PRHDT; CDR2 reads FYEKMQ (reference sequence).

This rearrangement joins TRBV6-5 to TRBJ2-7, with 9 nucleotides matching TRBD2. The CDR3 runs 15 residues. The junction had 10 bases not matched to a gene; V was cut back by 5 bases and J by 5 bases. CDR1 is MNHEY and CDR2 is SVGAGI in the germline V gene. DNA of the CDR3: TGTGCCAGCAGTCCCCTTACTAGCGGGTTCCACGAGCAGTACTTC. Translated, it gives CASSPLTSGFHEQYF.

V gene TRBV3-1 combines with J gene TRBJ2-2; tentative D call: TRBD2 (5 bases). Germline lookup yields CDR1 LGHDT and CDR2 YNNKEL (reference sequence). The CDR3 covers 20 residues. The V end lost 1 base, the J end lost 1 base, and 22 bases lay between the germline ends. DNA of the CDR3: TGTGCCAGCAGCCAAGTGTGGTTGCTAGGAGGATTGTGGAACACCGGGGAGCTGTTTTTT. Amino acids: CASSQVWLLGGLWNTGELFF.

This clonotype was seen more than once but under ten times. V usage is TRBV11-2 and J usage is TRBJ2-1; 7 nucleotides line up with TRBD2. The CDR3 totals 15 residues. V lost 6 bases to trimming and J lost 4 bases; unmatched junction nucleotides: 9. Germline V lookup: CDR1 SGHAT, CDR2 FQNNGV. The CDR3 sequence is CASSPSGRGYNEQFF. As DNA, the CDR3 is TGTGCCAGCAGTCCCTCGGGGCGGGGGTACAATGAGCAGTTCTTC.

V gene TRBV20-1 combines with J gene TRBJ1-2; weak D call: TRBD1 (5 bases). This CDR3 has 13 residues. Germline values: CDR1 DFQATT, CDR2 SNEGSKA (reference sequence). V lost 1 base, J lost 5 bases, and 11 bases lay in between. The CDR3 DNA is TGCAGTGCTAGAGCTACTCAGGGTTATGGCTACACCTTC. This translates into CSARATQGYGYTF.

The rearrangement links TRBV28 to TRBJ1-5; D gene ambiguous. The V end lost 5 bases, the J end lost 9 bases, and 11 bases lay between the germline ends. The CDR3 spans 12 residues. Germline-derived CDR1 and CDR2 are MDHEN and SYDVKM. The CDR3: CASSPLGTPQHF. DNA for the CDR3: TGTGCCAGCAGTCCCTTAGGCACGCCCCAGCATTTT.

This clonotype was seen more than once but under ten times. This chain joins TRBV29-1 and TRBJ2-5, with 7 bases aligning to TRBD1. This CDR3 contains 15 residues. In germline, CDR1 is SQVTM, CDR2 ANQGSEA. Trimming removed 6 bases from V and 1 base from J; junction bases left unmatched: 11. The CDR3 loop reads CSVENSRDSQETQYF. CDR3 in DNA: TGCAGCGTCGAAAATTCCCGGGACAGCCAAGAGACCCAGTACTTC.